A single sample is the source of the 17 T cell receptor beta chains below, sequenced in a study of lymphopenia after photon versus proton radiotherapy. TCRdb's table, derived via immunoSEQ multiplex PCR, lists solely in-frame clones and lacks some. Of tens of thousands of clones listed, 85% to 90% were seen once; the top ten hold around 47%. The specimen comprised peripheral blood, sampled from a patient treated with proton-based radiotherapy. Receptors originate from a woman in her fifties or sixties with cholangiocarcinoma. Some clones in this sample may be carry-over from other donors' samples.

The DNA for the CDR3 is TGTGCCAGCAGCTTGGGAGAGGGAAGGTCTAGGGCCTACGAGCAGTACTTC. Translation gives CASSLGEGRSRAYEQYF. This rearrangement joins TRBV5-5 to TRBJ2-7; possibly TRBD2 for D (5 bases). CDR3 length: 17 amino acids. Germline V lookup: CDR1 SGHKS, CDR2 YYEKEE (reference sequence). V was trimmed by 0 bases and J by 2 bases, leaving 18 bases between them.

The CDR3 here is CASSPRQGVGYTF. The CDR3 DNA reads as TGTGCCAGCAGTCCGAGACAGGGGGTGGGCTACACCTTC. The chain links TRBV27 to TRBJ1-2; 9 bases match TRBD1. The CDR3 extends over 13 amino acids. V lost 5 bases to trimming and J lost 8 bases; unmatched junction nucleotides: 6. Germline V gene lookup returns CDR1 MNHEY and CDR2 SMNVEV (reference sequence).

The chain carries TRBV18 and TRBJ2-3; D ambiguous. The CDR3 length is 14 residues. Germline CDR1 KGHSH, CDR2 LQKENI. The V end was cut by 3 bases, the J end by 2 bases, with 9 bases between. CDR3 DNA sequence: TGTGCCAGCTCACCGATACAGACCACAGATACGCAGTATTTT. It codes for CASSPIQTTDTQYF.

The chain couples TRBV7-9 to TRBJ2-7, with TRBD1 identical over 7 bases. V lost 0 bases to trimming and J lost 4 bases; unmatched junction nucleotides: 9. Germline CDR1 SEHNR, CDR2 FQNEAQ (reference sequence). The CDR3 is made up of 16 amino acids. The CDR3 spells CASSLAVGTGDYEQYF. DNA for the CDR3: TGTGCCAGCAGCTTAGCAGTTGGTACAGGGGATTACGAGCAGTACTTC.

This chain connects TRBV25-1 to TRBJ1-2, with 7 bases aligning to TRBD1. After removal of 1 base from V and 8 bases from J, the junction contained 10 bases not matched to a gene. The germline V gene encodes CDR1 MGHDK and CDR2 SYGVNS. The CDR3 has 15 residues. The CDR3 DNA follows: TGTGCCAGCAGTGAATTGAGGACAGGTGCAAGGGGCTACACCTTC. Translated: CASSELRTGARGYTF.

The V gene is TRBV7-2, the J gene TRBJ2-2; no clear D. This CDR3 comprises 15 residues. Germline V gene sequence: CDR1 SGHTA, CDR2 FQGNSA. The germline V and J ends were trimmed by 2 bases and 2 bases, with 9 bases remaining between them. CDR3 sequence (DNA): TGTGCCAGCAGCTTATTTCAGGATAACACCGGGGAGCTGTTTTTT. It codes for CASSLFQDNTGELFF. The full variable domain, rest sourced from reference TRBV7-2 and TRBJ2-2, is GAGVSQSPSNKVTEKGKDVELRCDPISGHTALYWYRQSLGQGLEFLIYFQGNSAPDKSGLPSDRFSAERTGGSVSTLTIQRTQQEDSAVYLCASSLFQDNTGELFFGEGSRLTVL.

The chain is built from TRBV15 and TRBJ2-1; 10 positions match TRBD2. After removal of 5 bases from V and 3 bases from J, the junction contained 7 bases not matched to a gene. Germline CDR1 reads LNHNV; CDR2 reads YYDKDF (reference sequence). CDR3 length: 16 amino acids. The CDR3 reads CATSPSTSGYYNEQFF. In nucleotides, the CDR3 is TGTGCCACCAGCCCCTCGACTAGCGGGTACTACAATGAGCAGTTCTTC.

The chain is built from TRBV2 and TRBJ2-3, with TRBD1 matching 11 bases. The CDR3 totals 16 residues. The ends lost 7 bases at V and 4 bases at J; junction bases unmatched: 10. CDR1 SNHLY and CDR2 FYNNEI come from the germline V gene. CDR3 DNA: TGTGCCAGCACGGCCGGGACAGGGGGGTCTGCAGATACGCAGTATTTT. Its protein product is CASTAGTGGSADTQYF.

The chain combines TRBV2 with TRBJ1-5, with 7 bases aligning to TRBD1. Trimming cost V 10 bases and J 4 bases; bases outside gene matches: 13. The CDR3 is 15 amino acids. CDR1 and CDR2 from the germline V gene are SNHLY and FYNNEI. The DNA of the CDR3 is TGTGCCACAGACAGGGAATCTGGCGGGAATCAGCCCCAGCATTTT. Its translation: CATDRESGGNQPQHF. Variable domain in full (rest from reference TRBV2 and TRBJ1-5): EPEVTQTPSHQVTQMGQEVILRCVPISNHLYFYWYRQILGQKVEFLVSFYNNEISEKSEIFDDQFSVERPDGSNFTLKIRSTKLEDSAMYFCATDRESGGNQPQHFGDGTRLSIL.

The V and J genes are TRBV7-9 and TRBJ1-1; D gene ambiguous. The germline V and J ends were trimmed by 1 base and 1 base, with 7 bases remaining between them. From germline, CDR1 is SEHNR and CDR2 FQNEAQ (reference sequence). CDR3 length: 14 amino acids. CDR3 nucleotides: TGTGCCAGCAGCTTAGTTGCAGAGAACACTGAAGCTTTCTTT. Its protein is CASSLVAENTEAFF.

The chain employs TRBV29-1 and TRBJ1-4, with D unclear. Germline CDR1 and CDR2: SQVTM and ANQGSEA. This CDR3 has 15 residues. Trimming left V 1 base short and J 4 bases short, with 13 bases between. The DNA of the CDR3 is TGCAGCGTTGAAGGTACCACAGTAGATAATGAAAAACTGTTTTTT. Translating it yields CSVEGTTVDNEKLFF.

The rearrangement uses TRBV19 and TRBJ2-1; 10 bases match TRBD2. Unmatched junction bases numbered 3, after V lost 4 bases and J lost 0 bases. In germline, CDR1 is LNHDA, CDR2 SQIVND (reference sequence). This CDR3 region has 16 residues. The CDR3 DNA is TGTGCCAGTAGTAATCGGACTAGCGGCTCCTACAATGAGCAGTTCTTC. Translation gives CASSNRTSGSYNEQFF.

J is TRBJ2-3 and V is TRBV7-2; possibly TRBD2 for D (8 bases). The CDR3 has 16 amino acids. V lost 0 bases to trimming and J lost 7 bases, with 17 bases between them. In germline, CDR1 is SGHTA, CDR2 FQGNSA. The CDR3: CASSLAKRERGHTQYF. CDR3 DNA sequence: TGTGCCAGCAGCTTAGCCAAGCGGGAGAGGGGGCATACGCAGTATTTT.

V usage is TRBV18 and J usage is TRBJ1-2; TRBD1 agrees at 9 bases. The ends lost 6 bases at V and 4 bases at J; junction bases unmatched: 9. CDR1 is KGHSH and CDR2 is LQKENI in the germline V gene. The CDR3 spans 15 residues. The CDR3 sequence: CASSQRTGASYGYTF. The CDR3 coding sequence is TGTGCCAGCTCCCAACGGACAGGGGCGTCCTATGGCTACACCTTC.

J is TRBJ2-3 and V is TRBV7-9, with 12 bases fitting TRBD2. Trimming at V came to 5 bases and at J to 3 bases, leaving 9 bases not matched to a gene. The CDR3 spans 17 residues. Germline CDR1 reads SEHNR; CDR2 reads FQNEAQ (reference sequence). CDR3 sequence (DNA): TGTGCCAGCAGCCGCCCTAGCGGGGGGGCCCTTACAGATACGCAGTATTTT. It encodes CASSRPSGGALTDTQYF. Full variable domain (rest looked up from reference TRBV7-9 and TRBJ2-3): DTGVSQNPRHKITKRGQNVTFRCDPISEHNRLYWYRQTLGQGPEFLTYFQNEAQLEKSRLLSDRFSAERPKGSFSTLEIQRTEQGDSAMYLCASSRPSGGALTDTQYFGPGTRLTVL.

CDR3 residues: CASSFRGREQFF. As DNA, the CDR3 is TGTGCCAGCAGTTTCCGCGGAAGGGAGCAGTTCTTC. V is TRBV27 and J is TRBJ2-1; D is undetermined. Germline-derived CDR1 and CDR2 are MNHEY and SMNVEV (reference sequence). This CDR3 is 12 amino acids long. The V and J ends lost 3 bases and 10 bases respectively, with 10 bases between them.

The CDR3 bases are TGCGCCAGCAGCTTCGGACACACAGATACGCAGTATTTT. Its protein product is CASSFGHTDTQYF. The chain carries TRBV5-1 and TRBJ2-3; TRBD1 might be the D (5 bases). V was trimmed by 2 bases and J by 2 bases, leaving 6 bases between them. The germline V gene has CDR1 SGHRS and CDR2 YFSETQ. This CDR3 region has 13 residues. The entire variable domain, with the rest obtained from reference TRBV5-1 and TRBJ2-3, is as follows: KAGVTQTPRYLIKTRGQQVTLSCSPISGHRSVSWYQQTPGQGLQFLFEYFSETQRNKGNFPGRFSGRQFSNSRSEMNVSTLELGDSALYLCASSFGHTDTQYFGPGTRLTVL.